This TCR beta chain was recovered during a study of OX40 agonist ivuxolimab in advanced cancers. Findings and caveats of the study: Clonal expansion was seen in CD4+ and CD8+ blood T cells by week 6 at 0.1 to 3.0 mg/kg.

In regard to this clone: The antigen is undetermined. Other DNA sequences in the same sample also yield this CDR3.

The CDR3 is made up of 12 amino acids. Trimming removed 5 bases from V and 0 bases from J, with 4 bases in between. The germline CDR1 and CDR2 sequences are MNHNY and SVGAGI (reference sequence). Profiled with immunoSEQ multiplex PCR; TCRdb holds only in-frame clones, not every one. The sample carries around 95,000 clones, 85% to 95% recorded once. Source: CD4+ or CD8+ T cells sorted from blood, taken in a trial of the OX40 agonist ivuxolimab. This sequence joins TRBV6-6 and TRBJ2-5; unclear D gene. This receptor was taken from an adult with an advanced solid tumor such as melanoma, head and neck, liver or kidney cancer. As DNA, the CDR3 is TGTGCCAGCAGTCCGTACCAAGAGACCCAGTACTTC. This encodes CASSPYQETQYF.